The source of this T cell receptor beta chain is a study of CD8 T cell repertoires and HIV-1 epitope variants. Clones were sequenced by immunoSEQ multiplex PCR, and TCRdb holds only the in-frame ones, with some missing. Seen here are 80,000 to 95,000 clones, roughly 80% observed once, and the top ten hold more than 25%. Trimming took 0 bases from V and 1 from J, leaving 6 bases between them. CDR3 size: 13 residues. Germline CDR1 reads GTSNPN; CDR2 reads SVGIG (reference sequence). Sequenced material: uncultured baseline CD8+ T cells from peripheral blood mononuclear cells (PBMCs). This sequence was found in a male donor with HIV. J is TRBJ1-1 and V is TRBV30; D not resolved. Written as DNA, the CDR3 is TGTGCCTGGAGTGTACTTAGGAACACTGAAGCTTTCTTT. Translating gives CAWSVLRNTEAFF.